Listed here are 6 T cell receptor beta chains from one sample, sequenced in a study of cytomegalovirus exposure and HLA in healthy donors. Primers for the PCR totalled 60 Vbeta and 13 Jbeta. Clones were read by immunoSEQ multiplex PCR, and TCRdb kept only the in-frame ones, dropping some. The sample has 90,000 to 100,000 clones; approximately 76% are singletons. The sample was PBMCs. These receptors were collected from a woman aged 60 to 75 in good health and CMV-seropositive.

The gene calls are TRBV6-4 and TRBJ1-1; the D gene is possibly TRBD1 (5 bases). The CDR3 loop spans 13 amino acids. V was shortened by 4 bases and J by 6 bases, with 12 bases between the two germline ends. Germline CDR1 is MRHNA and CDR2 is SNTAGT. The CDR3 is CASSAFGDSEAFF. CDR3 in DNA: TGTGCCAGCAGTGCTTTCGGGGACTCTGAAGCTTTCTTT.

The V and J genes are TRBV5-1 and TRBJ2-3, with a weak D call TRBD2 (6 bases). Germline V lookup: CDR1 SGHRS, CDR2 YFSETQ. CDR3 length: 16 residues. Trimming took 2 bases from V and 2 from J, leaving 15 bases between them. The CDR3 spells CASSLFGSQATDTQYF. The DNA for the CDR3 is TGCGCCAGCAGCTTATTCGGGAGCCAAGCCACAGATACGCAGTATTTT.

The chain couples TRBV10-1 to TRBJ2-5; 7 bases fit TRBD2. Trimming removed 0 bases from V and 5 bases from J; junction bases left unmatched: 6. Germline CDR1 reads WNHNN; CDR2 reads SYGVQD (reference sequence). The CDR3 loop spans 15 amino acids. CDR3 coding DNA: TGCGCCAGCAGTGAGTCGGCGGGAGTGGGGGAGACCCAGTACTTC. Residues: CASSESAGVGETQYF.

This clone was seen a handful of times. Distinct nucleotide sequences in the sample also encode this CDR3. The chain combines TRBV25-1 with TRBJ1-3; D unclear. Trimming pared 3 bases from V and 4 bases from J, leaving 7 bases between. Germline V gene lookup returns CDR1 MGHDK and CDR2 SYGVNS. This CDR3 region has 13 residues. The CDR3, as DNA: TGTGCCAGCAGTGAGCCCGGGGGAAACACCATATATTTT. Translated: CASSEPGGNTIYF.

This chain uses TRBV5-1 with TRBJ2-5; 14 positions agree with TRBD2. The CDR3 sequence is 16 residues long. CDR1 and CDR2 (germline): SGHRS, YFSETQ. V was pared by 4 bases and J by 2 bases, with 4 bases of the junction left unmatched. The CDR3 spells CASSNGLAGGQETQYF. The DNA of the CDR3 is TGCGCCAGCAGCAACGGACTAGCGGGAGGACAAGAGACCCAGTACTTC.

This clone showed up just a few times. The chain carries TRBV6-1 and TRBJ1-1, with D maybe TRBD1 (5 bases). Germline V gene sequence: CDR1 MNHNS, CDR2 SASEGT. This CDR3 is 12 amino acids long. V was clipped by 7 bases and J by 5 bases, with 11 bases between them. The DNA for the CDR3 is TGTGCCAGCAATCGCAGGGAAACTGAAGCTTTCTTT. This translates into CASNRRETEAFF.